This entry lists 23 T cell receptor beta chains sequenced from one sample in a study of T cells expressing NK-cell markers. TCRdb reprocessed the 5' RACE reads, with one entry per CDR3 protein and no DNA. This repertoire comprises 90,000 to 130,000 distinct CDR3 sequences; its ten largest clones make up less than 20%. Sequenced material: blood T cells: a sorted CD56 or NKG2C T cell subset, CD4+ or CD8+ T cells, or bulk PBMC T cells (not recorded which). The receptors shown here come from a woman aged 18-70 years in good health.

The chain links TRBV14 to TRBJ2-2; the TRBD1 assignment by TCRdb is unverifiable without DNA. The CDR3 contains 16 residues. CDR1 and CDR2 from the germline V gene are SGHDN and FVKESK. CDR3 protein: CASSPPDNRATGELFF.

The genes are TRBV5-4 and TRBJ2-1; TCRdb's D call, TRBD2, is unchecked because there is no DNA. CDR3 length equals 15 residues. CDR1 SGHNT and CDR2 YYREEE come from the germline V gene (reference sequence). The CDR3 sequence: CASSLAVGRDNEQFF.

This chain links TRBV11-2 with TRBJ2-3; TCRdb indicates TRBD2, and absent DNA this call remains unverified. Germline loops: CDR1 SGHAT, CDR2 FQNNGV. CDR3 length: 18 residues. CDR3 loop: CASSPGPLGAGLTDTQYF.

Here the CDR3 reads CASSQGLAATPYNEQFF. V and J are TRBV4-2 and TRBJ2-1; TCRdb's D call of TRBD2 is untestable without DNA. This CDR3 region has 17 residues. The V gene's germline CDR1 is LGHNA and CDR2 YNFKEQ.

The CDR3 loop reads CSVHRGYEQYF. The V call is TRBV29-1, the J call TRBJ2-7; TCRdb indicates TRBD1, and absent DNA this call remains unverified. Germline CDR1 SQVTM, CDR2 ANQGSEA. This CDR3 region has 11 residues.

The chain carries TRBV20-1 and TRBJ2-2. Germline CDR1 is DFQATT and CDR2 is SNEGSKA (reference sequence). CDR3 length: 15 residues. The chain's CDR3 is CSARDLSTNTGELFF.

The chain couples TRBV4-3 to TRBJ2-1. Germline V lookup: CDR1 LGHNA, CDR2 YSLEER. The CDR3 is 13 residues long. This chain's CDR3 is CASSPPNHNEQFF.

The CDR3 is CSARLDVGAGELFF. This rearrangement joins TRBV20-1 to TRBJ2-2; TCRdb returns TRBD2, unconfirmable since there is no DNA. Germline CDR1 DFQATT, CDR2 SNEGSKA (reference sequence). The CDR3 length is 14 residues.

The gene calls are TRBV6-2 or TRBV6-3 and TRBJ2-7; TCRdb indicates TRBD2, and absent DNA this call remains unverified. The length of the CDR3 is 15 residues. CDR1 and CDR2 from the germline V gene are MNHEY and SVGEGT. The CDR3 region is CASRAGTSGIYEQYF.

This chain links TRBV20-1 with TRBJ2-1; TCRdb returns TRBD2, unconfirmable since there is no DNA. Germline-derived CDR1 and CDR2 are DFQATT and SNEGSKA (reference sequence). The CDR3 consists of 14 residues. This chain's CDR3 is CSASVSGSPNEQFF.

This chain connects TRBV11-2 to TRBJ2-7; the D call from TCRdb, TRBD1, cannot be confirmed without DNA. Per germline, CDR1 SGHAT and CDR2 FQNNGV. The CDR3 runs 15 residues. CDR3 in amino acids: CASSHGGGYPYEQYF. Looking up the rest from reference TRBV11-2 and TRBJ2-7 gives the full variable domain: EAGVAQSPRYKIIEKRQSVAFWCNPISGHATLYWYQQILGQGPKLLIQFQNNGVVDDSQLPKDRFSAERLKGVDSTLKIQPAKLEDSAVYLCASSHGGGYPYEQYFGPGTRLTVT.

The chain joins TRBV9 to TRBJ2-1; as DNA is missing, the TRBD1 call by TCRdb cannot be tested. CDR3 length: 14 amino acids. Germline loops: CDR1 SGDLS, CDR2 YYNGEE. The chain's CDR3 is CASSVPGGGNEQFF.

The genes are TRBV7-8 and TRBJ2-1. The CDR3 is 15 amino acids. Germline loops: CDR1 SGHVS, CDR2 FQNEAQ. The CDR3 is CASSARQGPYNEQFF. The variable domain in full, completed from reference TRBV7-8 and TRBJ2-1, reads GAGVSQSPRYKVAKRGQDVALRCDPISGHVSLFWYQQALGQGPEFLTYFQNEAQLDKSGLPSDRFFAERPEGSVSTLKIQRTQQEDSAVYLCASSARQGPYNEQFFGPGTRLTVL.

CDR3: CASSPTAITGELFF. This chain uses TRBV7-3 with TRBJ2-2. From germline, CDR1 is SGHTA and CDR2 FQGTGA. The CDR3 is made up of 14 amino acids.

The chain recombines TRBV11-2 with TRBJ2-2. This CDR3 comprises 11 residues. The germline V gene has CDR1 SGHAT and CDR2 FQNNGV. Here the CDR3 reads CASSLAGELFF.

Here the CDR3 reads CATFRQALSGANVLTF. The chain employs TRBV2 and TRBJ2-6; with no DNA, the TCRdb D assignment of TRBD1 cannot be verified. The CDR3 is made up of 16 amino acids. Germline lookup yields CDR1 SNHLY and CDR2 FYNNEI.

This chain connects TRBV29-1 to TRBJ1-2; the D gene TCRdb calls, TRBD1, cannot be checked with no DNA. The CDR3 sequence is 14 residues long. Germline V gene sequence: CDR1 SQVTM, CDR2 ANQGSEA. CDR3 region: CSVDRGAGDYGYTF.

CDR3 sequence reads: CASKASGGDTGELFF. The chain is built from TRBV9 and TRBJ2-2; TCRdb's assignment of TRBD2 cannot be checked, as there is no DNA. The CDR3 consists of 15 residues. The V gene's germline CDR1 is SGDLS and CDR2 YYNGEE.

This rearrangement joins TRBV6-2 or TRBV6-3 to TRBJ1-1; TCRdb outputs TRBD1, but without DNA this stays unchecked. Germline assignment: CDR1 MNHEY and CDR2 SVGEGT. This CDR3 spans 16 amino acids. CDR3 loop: CASSYVRPGANTEAFF.

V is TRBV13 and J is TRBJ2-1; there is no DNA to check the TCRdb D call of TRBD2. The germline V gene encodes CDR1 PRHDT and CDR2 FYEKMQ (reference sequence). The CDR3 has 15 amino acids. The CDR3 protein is CASSSGTSGNNEQFF.

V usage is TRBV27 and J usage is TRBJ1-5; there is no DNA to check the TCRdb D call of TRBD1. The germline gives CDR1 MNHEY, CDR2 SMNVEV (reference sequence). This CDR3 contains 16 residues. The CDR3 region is CASSPGTGFGNQPQHF.

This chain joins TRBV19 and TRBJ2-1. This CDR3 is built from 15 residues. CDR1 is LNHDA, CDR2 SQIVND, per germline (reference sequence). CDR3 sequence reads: CASSIGSRSYNEQFF.

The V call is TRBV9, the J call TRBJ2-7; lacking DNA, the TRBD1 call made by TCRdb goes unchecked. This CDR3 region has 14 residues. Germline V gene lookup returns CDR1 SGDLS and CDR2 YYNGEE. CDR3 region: CASSEAPGEYEQYF.